These T cell receptor beta chains were read from a single sample in a study of metastatic and nonmetastatic thyroid tumors. With MiXCR, TCRdb reprocessed the PCR reads. Of 23,000 or so clones listed, 24% are singletons. Sequencing input: tumor tissue. These TCRs come from a male donor with papillary thyroid cancer or a benign thyroid nodule (not recorded which). Some clones in this sample may be carry-over from other donors' samples. CDR3s include the opening cysteine and the closing phenylalanine or tryptophan. Expanded clones are given a class, and other clones once, few, many or no size at all.

cdr3_aa	clone_size	v_call
CASRQTSGNTGELFF	many	TRBV6-1
CAISGGPWDEQYF	large	TRBV10-3
CSVEDPLTSYEQYF	many	TRBV29-1
CSAKARGNEQFF	many	TRBV20-1
CASSRKIGTPNSYNEQFF	-	TRBV4-2
CASSSGQGASTDTQYF	many	TRBV4-3
CASRGIIGSPLHF	many	TRBV27
CASSREYVGETQYF	many	TRBV5-4
CASSSTGGSIIYEQYF	many	TRBV5-4
CASSQAQGLAEEFF	many	TRBV4-3
CASRRWANYCYTF	few	TRBV27
CARRLRNSTLHF	-	TRBV28
CAWSGQGHQPQHF	-	TRBV30
CASSLSWASGANVLTF	-	TRBV13
CASSQDIWRGRRTYQPQHF	many	TRBV4-3
CSASTPDRVEDTQYF	-	TRBV20-1
CASSPDHGNEKLFF	many	TRBV7-2
CASSYWGTIRSSGANVLTF	many	TRBV6-2/TRBV6-3
CASSLSSLATGELFF	-	TRBV7-2
CASSLQVRETQYF	many	TRBV7-2
CASIPTGYTQYF	-	TRBV7-8
CASSYKQVQVGWGYEQYF	few	TRBV6-5